Below, one T cell receptor (beta chain) is given with its context. This entry comes from a study of blood T cell repertoires in COVID-19. Overall study context: Donors in the United States, Italy and Spain gave samples during acute or convalescent COVID-19. T cells, B-cell-depleted T cells, or PBMCs provided the cDNA or gDNA that served as material.

The protocol was immunoSEQ multiplex PCR, while the TCRdb copy is restricted to in-frame clones and leaves out a portion. In the table there are over 90,000 clones, about nine tenths of which are singletons. Trimming shortened V by 6 bases and J by 0 bases, and 9 bases separated the two germline ends. This CDR3 is built from 14 residues. From germline, CDR1 is LNHDA and CDR2 SQIVND (reference sequence). The source of this sequence is a woman in her 70s with acute or convalescent COVID-19. The chain carries TRBV19 and TRBJ2-1; tentative D call: TRBD2 (5 bases). The specimen sequenced was peripheral blood. CDR3 protein: CASSGVSSYNEQFF. CDR3 DNA sequence: TGTGCCAGTAGCGGGGTCAGCTCCTACAATGAGCAGTTCTTC.